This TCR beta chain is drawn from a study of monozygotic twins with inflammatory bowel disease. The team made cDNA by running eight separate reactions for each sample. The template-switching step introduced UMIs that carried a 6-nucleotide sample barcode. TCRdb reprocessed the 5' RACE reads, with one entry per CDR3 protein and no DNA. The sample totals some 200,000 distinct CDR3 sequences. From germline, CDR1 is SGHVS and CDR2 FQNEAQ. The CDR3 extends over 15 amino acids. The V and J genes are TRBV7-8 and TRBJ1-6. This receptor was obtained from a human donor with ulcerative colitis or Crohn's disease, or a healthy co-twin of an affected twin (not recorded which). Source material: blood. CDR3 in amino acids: CASSLGRSYNSPLHF.